These 16 T cell receptor beta chains came from one sample sequenced in a study of OX40 agonist ivuxolimab in advanced cancers. Repertoires were generated with immunoSEQ multiplex PCR, while TCRdb's copy carries only in-frame clones and drops some. This sample has around 97,000 clones, with approximately 80% found just once. Sequencing used CD4+ or CD8+ T cells sorted from blood, obtained in a trial of the OX40 agonist ivuxolimab. The receptors were sampled from an adult with an advanced solid tumor such as melanoma, head and neck, liver or kidney cancer.

This CDR3 reads CASPKLAALNTGELFF. The CDR3 bases are TGTGCCAGCCCTAAGCTAGCGGCCCTGAACACCGGGGAGCTGTTTTTT. This chain joins TRBV5-4 and TRBJ2-2, with TRBD2 matching over 7 bases. V shed 7 bases and J 1 base; nucleotides not matched to a gene: 10. The germline V gene has CDR1 SGHNT and CDR2 YYREEE (reference sequence). The CDR3 loop spans 16 amino acids.

This clone turned up a few times. J is TRBJ1-5 and V is TRBV28, with TRBD1 as a possible D gene (5 bases). Trimming pared 3 bases from V and 4 bases from J, leaving 13 bases between. The CDR3 extends over 15 amino acids. Germline V lookup: CDR1 MDHEN, CDR2 SYDVKM. CDR3 bases: TGTGCCAGCAGTTTGGGTGGGGCGAAAAATCAGCCCCAGCATTTT. Protein product: CASSLGGAKNQPQHF.

This clone has only one observation. V is TRBV5-1 and J is TRBJ1-3; 7 nucleotides align to TRBD1. The germline V gene has CDR1 SGHRS and CDR2 YFSETQ. The CDR3 length is 14 residues. The trim removed 3 bases at V and 4 bases at J, leaving 4 bases unmatched. CDR3 coding DNA: TGCGCCAGCAGCTCGGGACAGATAGGAAACACCATATATTTT. Protein product: CASSSGQIGNTIYF.

V and J are TRBV6-1 and TRBJ2-1; 10 positions match TRBD2. This CDR3 has 15 amino acids. In germline, CDR1 is MNHNS, CDR2 SASEGT. The V segment lost 10 bases and the J segment 7 bases; nucleotides outside the gene matches: 13. Written as DNA, the CDR3 is TGTGCCATCGATCAACTAGCGGGGACTTGGAATGAGCAGTTCTTC. Encoded protein: CAIDQLAGTWNEQFF.

The chain uses TRBV5-1 and TRBJ1-1; D gene ambiguous. Trimming left V 2 bases short and J 1 base short, with 9 bases between. This CDR3 contains 14 residues. Germline V CDR1 and CDR2: SGHRS, YFSETQ. For the CDR3, the DNA is TGCGCCAGCAGCTTTCTAGCGGGGAACACTGAAGCTTTCTTT. Its translation: CASSFLAGNTEAFF.

This clone has a single count. V usage is TRBV7-9 and J usage is TRBJ1-4; 9 bases map to TRBD1. The CDR3 covers 15 residues. CDR1 and CDR2 from the germline V gene are SEHNR and FQNEAQ (reference sequence). V was clipped by 5 bases and J by 8 bases; unmatched bases: 9. The CDR3 sequence is CASSPSGQGDEKLFF. Here the CDR3 DNA reads TGTGCCAGCAGCCCCTCGGGACAGGGAGACGAAAAACTGTTTTTT.

The chain recombines TRBV6-1 with TRBJ2-7; 9 bases line up with TRBD1. The germline V gene has CDR1 MNHNS and CDR2 SASEGT. J was trimmed by 6 bases and V by 3 bases; bases with no gene match: 9. The CDR3 runs 15 residues. Here the CDR3 reads CASSEGGTGRGEQYF. Written as DNA, the CDR3 is TGTGCCAGCAGTGAGGGGGGGACAGGGCGCGGCGAGCAGTACTTC.

The chain has TRBV2 and TRBJ2-2, with 7 bases that match TRBD1. Per the germline V gene, CDR1 is SNHLY and CDR2 is FYNNEI. The V and J ends lost 8 bases and 6 bases, in that order; junction bases with no gene match: 6. The CDR3 is 13 residues long. CDR3 in amino acids: CASLGRGSGELFF. DNA of the CDR3: TGTGCCAGCCTGGGCAGGGGGTCCGGGGAGCTGTTTTTT.

This CDR3 reads CASSRSYNEQFF. CDR3 DNA sequence: TGTGCCAGCAGCAGGTCCTACAATGAGCAGTTCTTC. The chain links TRBV27 to TRBJ2-1; no firm D call. The CDR3 sequence is 12 residues long. V lost 6 bases and J lost 1, with 4 bases in between. Germline lookup yields CDR1 MNHEY and CDR2 SMNVEV (reference sequence).

This clone has more than one count but fewer than ten. The J gene is TRBJ1-5, the V gene TRBV9; 7 bases fit TRBD1. Trimming cost V 0 bases and J 7 bases; bases outside gene matches: 4. CDR3 length: 14 residues. Germline lookup yields CDR1 SGDLS and CDR2 YYNGEE. DNA of the CDR3: TGTGCCAGCAGCGTAGAGGGGGCTGGGCAGCCCCAGCATTTT. Its protein is CASSVEGAGQPQHF.

The chain joins TRBV2 to TRBJ1-2, with 7 positions matching TRBD1. The CDR3 runs 13 residues. V dropped 8 bases and J dropped 8; count of bases not matched to a gene: 11. Germline V gene data show CDR1 as SNHLY and CDR2 as FYNNEI. CDR3: CASWRGGFSGYTF. In nucleotides, the CDR3 is TGTGCCAGCTGGCGAGGGGGCTTCTCCGGCTACACCTTC.

The chain uses TRBV7-2 and TRBJ2-5, with D tentatively TRBD2 (5 bases). Trimming shortened V by 1 base and J by 9 bases, and 12 bases separated the two germline ends. Germline CDR1 SGHTA, CDR2 FQGNSA. This CDR3 is built from 13 residues. CDR3 in amino acids: CASSLGLRGSQYF. CDR3 DNA sequence: TGTGCCAGCAGCTTAGGGCTTCGGGGTTCCCAGTACTTC.

The chain is built from TRBV6-4 and TRBJ2-3; D is unclear. Germline values: CDR1 MRHNA, CDR2 SNTAGT. This CDR3 contains 14 residues. The chain's CDR3 is CSHVIALGTDTQYF. The DNA of the CDR3 is TGTTCCCACGTAATAGCCTTAGGCACAGATACGCAGTATTTT.

The rearrangement links TRBV5-1 to TRBJ1-2; D ambiguous. With 7 bases removed from V and 5 bases from J, the gap between germline ends came to 21 bases. CDR1 and CDR2 (germline): SGHRS, YFSETQ. This CDR3 contains 15 residues. CDR3 DNA sequence: TGCGCCAGCCGATCTTCATGGGGATCGGGATATGGCTACACCTTC. Translating it yields CASRSSWGSGYGYTF.

J is TRBJ1-2 and V is TRBV10-3; TRBD1 matches 7 bases. CDR3 length: 13 residues. V lost 6 bases, J lost 4 bases, and 5 bases stayed unmatched. The germline V gene encodes CDR1 ENHRY and CDR2 SYGVKD. CDR3 sequence: CAIRAGQVYGYTF. CDR3 coding DNA: TGTGCCATCAGAGCCGGACAGGTCTATGGCTACACCTTC.

This chain links TRBV10-3 with TRBJ1-6; possible D gene TRBD1, 5 bases. The V gene's germline CDR1 is ENHRY and CDR2 SYGVKD. The CDR3 length is 15 residues. Trimming took 4 bases from V and 2 from J, leaving 9 bases between them. CDR3 nucleotides: TGTGCCATCAGTGCGGGGGGACCCTATAATTCACCCCTCCACTTT. The encoded protein is CAISAGGPYNSPLHF.